The clone carrying this T cell receptor (beta chain) was detected only a few times. Antigen specificity is unknown. The data belong to a study of beta chain features in type 1 diabetes. General study findings and limits: In comparison with healthy donors, patients had naive, central memory and Treg TCRB repertoires that appeared more similar. A pattern of fewer insertions and more deletions at VDJ junctions was seen in type 1 diabetes patients.

Post-sort purity exceeded 98% for all sorted populations. This CDR3 contains 15 residues. CDR1 SNHLY and CDR2 FYNNEI come from the germline V gene. The J segment lost 10 bases and the V segment lost 5 bases, leaving 11 bases of the junction unmatched. As every portion of the isolated RNA was reverse transcribed, the sequencing read expressed TCRB transcripts. Regulatory, naive and central memory T cell samples averaged about 3.5 million reads. TCRdb's table, derived via immunoSEQ multiplex PCR, lists solely in-frame clones and lacks some. The sample consists of 150,000 to 200,000 clones, about 13% of them appearing once.

Sequencing was performed on central memory CD4+ T cells from blood. This TCR came from a woman under 30 in good health. This chain connects TRBV2 to TRBJ2-1; 10 positions match TRBD2. The DNA for the CDR3 is TGTGCCAGCAGTCTCAGCGGGAGGGCCGGGGGGGAGCAGTTCTTC. Residues: CASSLSGRAGGEQFF.